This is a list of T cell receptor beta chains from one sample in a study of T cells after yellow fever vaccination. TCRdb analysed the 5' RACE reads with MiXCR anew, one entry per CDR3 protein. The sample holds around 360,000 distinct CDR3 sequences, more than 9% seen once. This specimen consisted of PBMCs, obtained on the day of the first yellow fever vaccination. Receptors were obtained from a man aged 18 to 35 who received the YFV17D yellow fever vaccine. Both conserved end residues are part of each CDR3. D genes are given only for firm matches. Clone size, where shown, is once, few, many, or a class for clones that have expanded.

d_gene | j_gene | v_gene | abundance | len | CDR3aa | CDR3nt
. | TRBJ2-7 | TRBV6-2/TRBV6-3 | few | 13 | CASIPGFSYEQYF | TGTGCCAGCATACCAGGGTTCTCCTACGAGCAGTACTTC
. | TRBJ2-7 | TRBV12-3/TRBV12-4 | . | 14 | CASSFRPGSYEQYF | TGTGCCAGCAGTTTTCGTCCGGGGAGCTACGAGCAGTACTTC
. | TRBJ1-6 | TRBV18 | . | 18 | CASSPPGGRSSYNSPLHF | TGTGCCAGCTCACCACCCGGGGGCCGGAGCTCCTATAATTCACCCCTCCACTTT
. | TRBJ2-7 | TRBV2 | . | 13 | CASALNRLYEQYF | TGTGCCAGCGCACTGAACAGGTTATACGAGCAGTACTTC
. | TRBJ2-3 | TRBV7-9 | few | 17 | CASSTPVTGTSTDTQYF | TGTGCCAGCAGCACCCCCGTGACGGGCACTAGCACAGATACGCAGTATTTT
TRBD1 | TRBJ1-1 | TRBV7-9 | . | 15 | CASSHPGQGNTEAFF | TGTGCCAGCAGCCACCCGGGACAGGGGAACACTGAAGCTTTCTTT
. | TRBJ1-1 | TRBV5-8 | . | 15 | CASSLDLGGASKAFF | TGTGCCAGCAGCTTGGATTTGGGGGGCGCGTCAAAAGCTTTCTTT
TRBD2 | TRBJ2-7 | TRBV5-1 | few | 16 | CASSALAGSVTGEQYF | TGCGCCAGCAGCGCGTTAGCGGGGTCTGTTACAGGCGAGCAGTACTTC
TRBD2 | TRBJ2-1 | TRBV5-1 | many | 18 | CASSLRTSGGNTYNEQFF | TGCGCCAGCAGCTTAAGGACTAGCGGGGGGAACACCTACAATGAGCAGTTCTTC
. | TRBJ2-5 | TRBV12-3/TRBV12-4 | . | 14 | CASSRGLHQETQYF | TGTGCCAGCAGTCGAGGACTCCACCAAGAGACCCAGTACTTC
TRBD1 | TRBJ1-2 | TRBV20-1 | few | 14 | CSAKDRGHDYGYTF | TGCAGTGCAAAGGACAGGGGGCACGACTATGGCTACACCTTC
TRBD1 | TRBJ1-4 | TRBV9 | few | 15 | CASSPGQGAGEKLFF | TGTGCCAGCAGCCCAGGACAGGGGGCTGGTGAAAAACTGTTTTTT
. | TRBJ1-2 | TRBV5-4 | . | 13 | CASSTAGAEGYTF | TGTGCCAGCAGCACAGCGGGGGCGGAAGGCTACACCTTC
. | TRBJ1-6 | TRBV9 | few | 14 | CASSPSGVNSPLHF | TGTGCCAGCAGCCCGAGCGGGGTAAACTCACCCCTCCACTTT
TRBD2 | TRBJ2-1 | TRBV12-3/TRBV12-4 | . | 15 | CASSSGLAAYNEQFF | TGTGCCAGCAGTAGCGGACTAGCGGCCTACAATGAGCAGTTCTTC
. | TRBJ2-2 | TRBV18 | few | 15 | CASSPLHENTGELFF | TGTGCCAGCTCACCCCTTCACGAGAACACCGGGGAGCTGTTTTTT
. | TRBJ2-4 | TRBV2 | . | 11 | CASSPSNIQYF | TGTGCCAGCAGCCCCTCCAACATTCAGTACTTC
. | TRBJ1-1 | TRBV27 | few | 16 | CASSYTLGRQNTEAFF | TGTGCCAGCAGCTACACTTTGGGCCGACAAAACACTGAAGCTTTCTTT
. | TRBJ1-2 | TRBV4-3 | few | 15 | CASSQDITEPYGYTF | TGCGCCAGCAGCCAAGATATAACAGAACCTTATGGCTACACCTTC
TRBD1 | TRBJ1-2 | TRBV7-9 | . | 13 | CASSLTGEHGYTF | TGTGCCAGCAGCTTAACAGGGGAACATGGCTACACCTTC
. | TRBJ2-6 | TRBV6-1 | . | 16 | CASSDLGVTGANVLTF | TGTGCCAGCAGCGACTTAGGGGTTACTGGGGCCAACGTCCTGACTTTC
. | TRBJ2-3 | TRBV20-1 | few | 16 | CSARDVGHLSTDTQYF | TGCAGTGCTAGAGATGTCGGGCATCTCAGCACAGATACGCAGTATTTT
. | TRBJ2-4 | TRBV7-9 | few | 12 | CASSSPKNIQYF | TGTGCCAGCAGCTCCCCCAAAAACATTCAGTACTTC
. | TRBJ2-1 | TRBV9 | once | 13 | CARSAGQHNEQFF | TGTGCCCGCAGCGCGGGACAGCACAATGAGCAGTTCTTC
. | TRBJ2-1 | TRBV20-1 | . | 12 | CSALGGANEQFF | TGCAGTGCTCTGGGGGGGGCGAATGAGCAGTTCTTC
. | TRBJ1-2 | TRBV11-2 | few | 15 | CASSPHGARAYGYTF | TGTGCCAGCAGCCCTCACGGCGCCAGGGCCTATGGCTACACCTTC
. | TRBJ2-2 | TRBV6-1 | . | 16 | CASRTWYKGYTGELFF | TGTGCCAGCCGCACGTGGTACAAAGGATACACCGGGGAGCTGTTTTTT
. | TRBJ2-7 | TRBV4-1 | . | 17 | CASRFRSGAGGSYEQYF | TGCGCCAGCAGATTCAGAAGCGGGGCAGGGGGCTCCTACGAGCAGTACTTC
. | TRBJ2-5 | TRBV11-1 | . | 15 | CASSSSVGSEETQYF | TGTGCCAGCAGCTCGTCTGTGGGATCGGAAGAGACCCAGTACTTC
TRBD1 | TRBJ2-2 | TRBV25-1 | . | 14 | CASSEPGGTGELFF | TGTGCCAGCAGTGAGCCAGGGGGCACCGGGGAGCTGTTTTTT
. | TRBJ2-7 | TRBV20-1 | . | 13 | CSAHRGGSYEQYF | TGCAGTGCTCACAGGGGAGGCTCCTACGAGCAGTACTTC
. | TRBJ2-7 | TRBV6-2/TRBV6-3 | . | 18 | CASSYSISGKGPSYEQYF | TGTGCCAGCAGTTACTCAATCTCCGGGAAGGGACCCTCCTACGAGCAGTACTTC
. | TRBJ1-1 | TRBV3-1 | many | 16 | CASSQARGIMNTEAFF | TGTGCCAGCAGCCAAGCCCGGGGGATTATGAACACTGAAGCTTTCTTT
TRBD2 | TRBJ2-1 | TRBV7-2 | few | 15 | CASSLSGGRANEQFF | TGTGCCAGCAGCTTAAGCGGGGGCCGAGCGAATGAGCAGTTCTTC
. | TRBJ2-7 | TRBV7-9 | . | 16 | CASSLTEFGVSYEQYF | TGTGCCAGCAGCCTGACAGAATTTGGGGTTTCCTACGAGCAGTACTTC
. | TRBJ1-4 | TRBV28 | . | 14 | CASSDPSGTLKLFF | TGTGCCAGCAGTGACCCATCAGGGACACTAAAACTGTTTTTT
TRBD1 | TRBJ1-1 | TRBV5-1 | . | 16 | CASSLAGTVLNTEAFF | TGCGCCAGCAGCTTGGCCGGGACAGTCTTGAACACTGAAGCTTTCTTT
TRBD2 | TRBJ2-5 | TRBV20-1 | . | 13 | CSAPERGQETQYF | TGCAGTGCTCCAGAGCGGGGCCAAGAGACCCAGTACTTC
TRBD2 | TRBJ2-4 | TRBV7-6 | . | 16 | CASSLALASGKNIQYF | TGTGCCAGCAGCTTAGCGCTTGCTAGCGGGAAAAACATTCAGTACTTC
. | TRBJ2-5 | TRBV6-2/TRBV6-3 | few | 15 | CATYQPVADQETQYF | TGTGCCACCTACCAGCCGGTAGCGGACCAAGAGACCCAGTACTTC
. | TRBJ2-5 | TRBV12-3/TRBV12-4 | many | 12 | CASSLLPGTQYF | TGTGCCAGCAGTTTGCTCCCGGGGACCCAGTACTTC
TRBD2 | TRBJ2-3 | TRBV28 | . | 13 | CASEAGGANTQYF | TGTGCCAGCGAGGCGGGGGGGGCAAATACGCAGTATTTT
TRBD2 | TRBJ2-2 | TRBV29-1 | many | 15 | CSVSLAGRETGELFF | TGCAGCGTTTCCCTAGCGGGGCGCGAAACCGGGGAGCTGTTTTTT
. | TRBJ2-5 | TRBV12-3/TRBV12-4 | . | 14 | CASSYTVFGETQYF | TGTGCCAGCAGTTATACAGTGTTCGGGGAGACCCAGTACTTC
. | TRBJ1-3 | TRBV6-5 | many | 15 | CASSYSQTSGNTIYF | TGTGCCAGCAGTTACTCTCAGACCTCTGGAAACACCATATATTTT
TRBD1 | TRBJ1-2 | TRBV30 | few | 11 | CAWYRGYGYTF | TGTGCCTGGTACAGGGGCTATGGCTACACCTTC